These 24 T cell receptor beta chains were all obtained from the same sample, sequenced in a study of cytomegalovirus exposure and HLA in healthy donors. The PCR ran on 60 Vbeta and 13 Jbeta primers. Method: immunoSEQ multiplex PCR; TCRdb's copy keeps in-frame clones and lacks some. The repertoire holds around 120,000 clones, with 70% to 85% as singletons. Sequencing was performed on PBMCs. These receptors all come from a woman aged 45-65 years in good health and CMV-seropositive.

The chain combines TRBV2 with TRBJ2-1, with D maybe TRBD1 (6 bases). Germline CDR1 reads SNHLY; CDR2 reads FYNNEI. V was clipped by 6 bases and J by 8 bases, with 23 bases between them. The CDR3 sequence is 16 residues long. The CDR3 is CASSQGGQLLGDEQFF. In DNA form, the CDR3 reads TGTGCCAGCAGCCAAGGGGGTCAGCTCCTGGGGGATGAGCAGTTCTTC.

The chain employs TRBV7-7 and TRBJ2-2, with D possibly being TRBD1 (6 bases). There are 14 residues in the CDR3. Germline assignment: CDR1 SSHAT and CDR2 FNYEAQ (reference sequence). The V and J ends lost 6 bases and 6 bases respectively, with 14 bases between them. The CDR3 nucleotides read TGTGCCAGCAGTTACGGAACAGGGTCCGGGGAGCTGTTTTTT. As protein: CASSYGTGSGELFF.

The CDR3 region has the DNA TGTGCCAGTAGTTCCAGGGGGACCGCTCCTGGCTATGGCTACACCTTC. Its protein is CASSSRGTAPGYGYTF. The rearrangement uses TRBV19 and TRBJ1-2, with TRBD1 matching over 7 bases. Germline-derived CDR1 and CDR2 are LNHDA and SQIVND (reference sequence). The CDR3 contains 16 residues. The junction had 13 bases not matched to a gene; V was cut back by 5 bases and J by 4 bases.

The genes are TRBV4-3 and TRBJ1-4, with D unclear. Trimming took off 0 bases at V and 5 bases at J, with 13 bases between the two ends. This CDR3 is 16 amino acids long. Germline V gene lookup returns CDR1 LGHNA and CDR2 YSLEER. The DNA of the CDR3 is TGCGCCAGCAGCCAAGATGCGGCAGGAGGGAATGAAAAACTGTTTTTT. It codes for CASSQDAAGGNEKLFF.

V is TRBV10-3 and J is TRBJ1-6, with TRBD1 identical over 9 bases. The germline gives CDR1 ENHRY, CDR2 SYGVKD. Losses at the gene ends were 8 bases for V and 7 bases for J; bases not matched to a gene: 9. There are 15 residues in the CDR3. The CDR3: CAIARVTGGNSPLHF. In DNA form, the CDR3 reads TGTGCCATCGCCCGTGTGACAGGGGGAAATTCACCCCTCCACTTT.

The chain joins TRBV6-6 to TRBJ1-4; TRBD1 agrees at 8 bases. The CDR3 contains 14 residues. The V gene end was trimmed by 8 bases and the J gene end by 6 bases; junction bases not matched to a gene: 8. The germline V gene has CDR1 MNHNY and CDR2 SVGAGI (reference sequence). The CDR3 DNA sequence: TGTGCCAGCTGGACCAGGGGGCGCGATGAAAAACTGTTTTTT. Amino acids: CASWTRGRDEKLFF.

The V and J genes are TRBV5-8 and TRBJ1-1; D ambiguous. This CDR3 is built from 14 residues. Per the germline V gene, CDR1 is SGHTS and CDR2 is YDEGEE. V shed 4 bases and J shed 3 bases, with 13 bases lying between them. The CDR3 loop is CASSINRMDTEAFF. The CDR3 nucleotides are TGTGCCAGCAGCATAAATAGAATGGACACTGAAGCTTTCTTT.

A word on this clone: The germline gene is not matched at one end of the junction; a read error may be the cause. Other DNA sequences in the sample encode the same CDR3. J is TRBJ1-2 and V is TRBV18, with D uncertain. CDR1 and CDR2 from the germline V gene are KGHSH and LQKENI. The CDR3 spans 14 residues. CDR3 nucleotides: TGTGCCAGCTCACCTTCAGGACTTAACTACGGCTACACCTTC. This sequence encodes CASSPSGLNYGYTF.

The chain carries TRBV9 and TRBJ1-4, with TRBD1 matching 11 bases. Germline lookup yields CDR1 SGDLS and CDR2 YYNGEE. This CDR3 region has 14 residues. The J segment lost 8 bases and the V segment lost 3 bases, leaving 3 bases of the junction unmatched. CDR3 loop: CASSGTGGGEKLFF. The CDR3 DNA is TGTGCCAGCAGCGGGACAGGGGGCGGCGAAAAACTGTTTTTT.

In regard to this clone: The sample has other DNA sequences that encode this CDR3 too. V gene TRBV14 combines with J gene TRBJ2-5; D gene uncertain. This CDR3 spans 14 amino acids. The V and J ends lost 2 bases and 2 bases respectively, with 9 bases between them. Per the germline V gene, CDR1 is SGHDN and CDR2 is FVKESK. The CDR3 DNA follows: TGTGCCAGCAGCCAATCAACAGTACAAGAGACCCAGTACTTC. It codes for CASSQSTVQETQYF.

V is TRBV6-1 and J is TRBJ1-1; no clear D gene. CDR1 MNHNS and CDR2 SASEGT come from the germline V gene. The CDR3 loop spans 14 amino acids. V dropped 5 bases and J dropped 4 bases, with 14 bases sitting between them. CDR3 sequence reads: CASSQEGRVTEAFF. CDR3 coding DNA: TGTGCCAGCAGTCAAGAAGGTCGGGTCACTGAAGCTTTCTTT.

The gene calls are TRBV7-2 and TRBJ2-7; no clear D gene. V was trimmed by 5 bases and J by 3 bases, leaving 17 bases between them. The CDR3 spans 15 residues. Germline CDR1 reads SGHTA; CDR2 reads FQGNSA. In DNA form, the CDR3 reads TGTGCCAGCAGCCCCACGTCCGTTCGAGGCTACGAGCAGTACTTC. Residues: CASSPTSVRGYEQYF.

For this clone: The sample holds other DNA sequences that translate to the same CDR3. The chain is built from TRBV7-2 and TRBJ1-1; TRBD1 matches at 8 bases. This CDR3 is built from 14 residues. Germline CDR1 reads SGHTA; CDR2 reads FQGNSA. With 5 bases clipped from V and 1 base from J, the junction kept 3 bases outside the gene matches. This CDR3 is CASSRDRGNTEAFF. CDR3 bases: TGTGCCAGCAGCCGTGACAGGGGGAACACTGAAGCTTTCTTT.

V gene TRBV11-1 combines with J gene TRBJ2-7, with D perhaps TRBD1 (6 bases). Germline loops: CDR1 SGHAT, CDR2 FQDESV (reference sequence). The CDR3 covers 14 residues. Trimming pared 1 base from V and 2 bases from J, leaving 9 bases between. For the CDR3, the DNA is TGTGCCAGCAGCTTAGTGGGGGCAGCCTACGAGCAGTACTTC. Translation: CASSLVGAAYEQYF.

The chain is built from TRBV6-1 and TRBJ1-1; D remains ambiguous. This CDR3 region has 13 residues. V lost 10 bases to trimming and J lost 2 bases, with 14 bases between them. Looked up from germline, CDR1 is MNHNS and CDR2 is SASEGT. The CDR3 DNA sequence: TGTGCCACCCGGCTTACGGGTAACACTGAAGCTTTCTTT. It codes for CATRLTGNTEAFF.

J is TRBJ1-5 and V is TRBV30; 7 bases match TRBD1. In germline, CDR1 is GTSNPN, CDR2 SVGIG (reference sequence). This CDR3 is built from 13 residues. V dropped 3 bases and J dropped 4; count of bases not matched to a gene: 3. The CDR3 coding sequence is TGTGCCTGGAGGGGACAGTTAAATCAGCCCCAGCATTTT. Translating it yields CAWRGQLNQPQHF.

DNA of the CDR3: TGTGCCAGCAGCCCTCAGACTAGCGGGAGCAATGAGCAGTTCTTC. Translated, it gives CASSPQTSGSNEQFF. This chain links TRBV7-6 with TRBJ2-1, with 12 bases identical to TRBD2. The germline V gene encodes CDR1 SGHVS and CDR2 FNYEAQ. Trimming cost V 5 bases and J 6 bases; bases outside gene matches: 5. This CDR3 has 15 residues.

This rearrangement joins TRBV2 to TRBJ2-5, with 7 bases lining up with TRBD1. The J call may be faulty, since TRBJ2-7 better matches the DNA end. Per germline, CDR1 SNHLY and CDR2 FYNNEI. The CDR3 consists of 13 residues. CDR3 in amino acids: CASSWTGNYEQYF. DNA for the CDR3: TGTGCCAGCAGCTGGACAGGCAACTACGAGCAGTACTTC.

This chain joins TRBV6-1 and TRBJ2-7; D unresolved. The V gene lost 3 bases and the J gene lost 10 bases, with 10 bases spanning the gap. The CDR3 extends over 11 amino acids. Germline V gene lookup returns CDR1 MNHNS and CDR2 SASEGT. The CDR3 region has the DNA TGTGCCAGCAGTGAGGTGTGGAGCCAGTACTTC. It is translated as CASSEVWSQYF.

The chain's CDR3 is CASIPLESNEKLFF. For the CDR3, the DNA is TGTGCCAGCATTCCCCTTGAGTCTAATGAAAAACTGTTTTTT. V usage is TRBV2 and J usage is TRBJ1-4; D call uncertain. Germline V gene sequence: CDR1 SNHLY, CDR2 FYNNEI. CDR3 length equals 14 residues. The V end lost 7 bases, the J end lost 3 bases, and 12 bases lay between the germline ends.

This clone was found a few times. The chain links TRBV5-4 to TRBJ1-2; TRBD1 might be the D (5 bases). The CDR3 has 16 amino acids. V dropped 0 bases and J dropped 3 bases, with 15 bases sitting between them. CDR1 and CDR2 from the germline V gene are SGHNT and YYREEE (reference sequence). CDR3 DNA: TGTGCCAGCAGCTTGGAAAGCGGGGGAGGCGACTATGGCTACACCTTC. It codes for CASSLESGGGDYGYTF. Supplemented by reference TRBV5-4 and TRBJ1-2, the full variable domain reads ETGVTQSPTHLIKTRGQQVTLRCSSQSGHNTVSWYQQALGQGPQFIFQYYREEENGRGNFPPRFSGLQFPNYSSELNVNALELDDSALYLCASSLESGGGDYGYTFGSGTRLTVV.

The CDR3 region is CASSLTGLPHEQYF. The CDR3, as DNA: TGTGCCAGCAGTTTAACGGGACTCCCCCACGAGCAGTACTTC. The gene calls are TRBV28 and TRBJ2-7; weak D call: TRBD2 (6 bases). The CDR3 covers 14 residues. Trimming took 2 bases from V and 5 from J, leaving 13 bases between them. From germline, CDR1 is MDHEN and CDR2 SYDVKM.

This chain uses TRBV6-1 with TRBJ2-7; D is uncertain. The CDR3 contains 12 residues. Germline V gives CDR1 MNHNS, CDR2 SASEGT. Trimming cost V 1 base and J 3 bases, with 4 bases left between them. The CDR3 bases are TGTGCCAGCAGTGAAGTTCTCTACGAGCAGTACTTC. It translates to CASSEVLYEQYF.

This clone was observed once. The chain links TRBV7-3 to TRBJ2-6, with 10 bases identical to TRBD2. The length of the CDR3 is 16 residues. In germline, CDR1 is SGHTA, CDR2 FQGTGA. V was clipped by 4 bases and J by 8 bases; unmatched bases: 8. In DNA form, the CDR3 reads TGTGCCAGCAGCTCACAAGCGGGAGGGGGAACCAACGTCCTGACTTTC. It encodes CASSSQAGGGTNVLTF.